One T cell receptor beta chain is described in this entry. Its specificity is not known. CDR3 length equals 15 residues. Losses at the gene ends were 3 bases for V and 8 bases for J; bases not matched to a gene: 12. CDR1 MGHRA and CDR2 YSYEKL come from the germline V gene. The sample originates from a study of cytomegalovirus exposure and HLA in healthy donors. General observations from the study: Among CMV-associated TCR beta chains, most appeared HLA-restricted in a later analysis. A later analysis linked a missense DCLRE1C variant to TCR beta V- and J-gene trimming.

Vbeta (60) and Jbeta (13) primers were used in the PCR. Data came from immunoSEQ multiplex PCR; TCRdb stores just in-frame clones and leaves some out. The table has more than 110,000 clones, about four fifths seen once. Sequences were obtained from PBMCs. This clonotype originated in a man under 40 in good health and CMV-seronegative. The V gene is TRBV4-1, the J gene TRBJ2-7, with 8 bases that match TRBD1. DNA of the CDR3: TGCGCCAGCAGCCACGGCAACAGGGGGGAGGAAAAGCAGTACTTC. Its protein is CASSHGNRGEEKQYF.